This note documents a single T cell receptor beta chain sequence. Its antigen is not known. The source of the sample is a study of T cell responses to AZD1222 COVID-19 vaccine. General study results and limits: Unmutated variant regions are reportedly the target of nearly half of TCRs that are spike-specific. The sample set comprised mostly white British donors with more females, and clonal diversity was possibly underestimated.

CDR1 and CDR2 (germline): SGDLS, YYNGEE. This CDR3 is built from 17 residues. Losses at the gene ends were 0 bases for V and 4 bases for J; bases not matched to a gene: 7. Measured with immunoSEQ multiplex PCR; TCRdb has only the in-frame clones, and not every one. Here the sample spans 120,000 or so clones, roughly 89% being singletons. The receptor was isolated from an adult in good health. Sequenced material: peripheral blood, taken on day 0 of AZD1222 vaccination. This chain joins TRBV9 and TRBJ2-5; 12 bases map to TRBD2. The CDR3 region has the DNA TGTGCCAGCAGCGTAGGAGTGACTAGCGGGAGTAGAGAGACCCAGTACTTC. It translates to CASSVGVTSGSRETQYF.